In this sample, the clone carrying this T cell receptor (beta chain) turned up a few times. Its specificity is not known. The CDR3 loop spans 15 amino acids. Trimming left V 4 bases short and J 7 bases short, with 18 bases between. The germline V gene encodes CDR1 SGDLS and CDR2 YYNGEE. Naive CD4+ T cells were purified with Tregs depleted by CD25. Constant-region reverse primers amplified full-length variable regions, followed by semi-nested Nested Universal Primer A PCR. TCRdb reprocessed the 5' RACE reads via MiXCR and lists one record per CDR3 protein. The sample contains about 34,000 distinct CDR3 sequences, 26% of which appear only once. Study-wide points: In terms of TCR gene usage, tumor memory CD4+ T cells clustered together with blood and lymph node memory CD4+ cells, as well as with lymph node naive CD4+ cells.

Specimen: naive CD4+ T cells sorted from a lymph node. Specified subset: naive CD4+ T cells, CD4+CD45RA+CD25-. This TCR came from a female donor with breast cancer. The genes are TRBV9 and TRBJ2-1, with D possibly being TRBD1 (6 bases). This CDR3 reads CASSTGTLGRNEQFF. The CDR3 DNA follows: TGTGCCAGCAGCACCGGGACACTCGGGCGGAATGAGCAGTTCTTC.